This TCR beta chain was observed in a study of T cells in Graves' hyperthyroidism and ophthalmopathy (dated by TCRdb to between 2017 and 2020). For the study in its entirety: Peripheral blood was sampled at the time of initial diagnosis, prior to any treatment. TCR V-J signatures able to tell the groups apart were searched for in a discovery cohort of 90 to 100 patients, of whom about 40 had Graves' ophthalmopathy and about 60 had stable Graves' hyperthyroidism. Prospective prediction of ophthalmopathy was tested in an independent validation cohort of 18 hyperthyroidism patients and 15 to 17 patients who later progressed to ophthalmopathy. The 85 to 100 discovery patients were divided at random into training and test sets in a 7:3 ratio. In addition, the study compared T-cell repertoires in thyroid tissue and in blood from roughly six Graves' hyperthyroidism patients. After blood sampling, hyperthyroidism patients were treated with methimazole at a starting dose of 30 mg daily, and ophthalmopathy patients were treated with high-dose intravenous methylprednisolone. According to the paper, TCR Vbeta CDR3 sequencing was carried out on some 130 peripheral blood samples, which came from more than 40 ophthalmopathy, around 74 hyperthyroidism and about 17 progressor patients. Summary of the overall study and its limitations: A 13 V-J signature model separated ophthalmopathy from stable hyperthyroidism, with approximately 87% sensitivity and about 81% specificity in cross-validation and 80%/75% in testing. Most expanded thyroid clonotypes (frequency above 0.001) were also detected in blood, suggesting blood repertoires may reflect thyroid immune responses. No statistical method was used to set the sample size in advance, and investigators knew the group allocation. In validation, the model predicted progression to ophthalmopathy a median of 6.5 months before onset, with about 64% sensitivity and 72.22% specificity.

Ten or more counts support this clonotype. Its antigen is not yet known. No clone much larger than this one lies a single base away; base qualities are absent. The TCR beta CDR3 regions were amplified from the RNA transcripts. The first round of RT-PCR for the TCR CDR3 was performed with the HTBI primer set and the Qiagen OneStep RT-PCR kit. Libraries were constructed in a second round of multiplex PCR, after which size selection and purification were performed. Sequencing of the libraries was done on an Illumina HiSeq2000 using paired-end 100 bp reads. In the authors' own workflow: SOAPnuke was used to process the raw data, throwing out any read that contained adapters or uncalled bases, had a mean Phred below 15, or lacked an exact constant-primer or identifier match. COPE v1.2.5 was used to merge high-quality paired reads, and clonotypes were defined as unique nucleotide sequences. MiTCR v1.1 was used to align the clonotypes against IMGT TRBV, TRBD and TRBJ reference segments. Analysis was restricted to V-J combinations with a frequency above 0.0001, which covered roughly 99% of repertoires. The TCS score was defined as the ratio of F50 (clonal expansion) to E x V (chaos), calculated using BLOSUM62-based TCRdist between CDR3 peptides within each V-J. Welch's t-statistics and random forest reduced fewer than 600 V-J features to about 13, which were used in a naive Bayes classifier (R e1071). TCRdb handled the public reads itself, with Q25 trimming in fastp and clone calling in MiXCR, and kept productive beta chains. A single entry per CDR3 protein holds the most common genes and DNA from its merged rows. In this record, the V and J calls reflect TCRdb's handling and not the investigators' own analysis. Here the sample has around 300,000 distinct CDR3 sequences; 25% occur a single time. Over 25% of the sample is taken by the ten largest.

Hyperthyroidism patients were aged 18 to 65 years and newly diagnosed, with disease duration of less than 2 months. Any patient with an uncontrolled infection, another autoimmune disease, pregnancy or lactation was excluded. Diagnoses were established on the basis of clinical symptoms, serum thyroxine and TRAb, thyroid ultrasound, and orbital computed tomography. For progressor patients, blood was drawn at the first diagnosis of hyperthyroidism, before any ophthalmopathy symptoms had appeared. PBMCs were isolated from about 9.1 ml of fresh peripheral blood by Ficoll-Paque density gradient centrifugation. Patients classed as progressors first received a Graves' hyperthyroidism diagnosis and then went on to develop ophthalmopathy during follow-up. Trizol reagent was used to extract total RNA, and RNA quality was then checked on an Agilent 2100 Bioanalyzer. V sheds 4 bases and J sheds 7 bases, leaving 12 bases between their ends. The CDR3 spans 12 residues, from the cysteine through the phenylalanine. Only the CDR3 region is kept as DNA, spanning 36 bases read in frame from base 1. CDR1 SGHRS and CDR2 YFSETQ are derived from the germline V gene.

The chain employs TRBV5-1 and TRBJ2-7; confidence is insufficient to name the D gene. The sample comprised blood. This clonotype was sampled from a man aged 35 to 55 with Graves' hyperthyroidism that later progressed to Graves' ophthalmopathy. This receptor carries the CDR3 CASSHDSGEQYF. At the DNA level, the sequence is TGCGCCAGCAGCCATGACTCGGGTGAGCAGTACTTC. Extended through the reference TRBV5-1 and TRBJ2-7 proteins, this CDR3 yields the full variable domain: KAGVTQTPRYLIKTRGQQVTLSCSPISGHRSVSWYQQTPGQGLQFLFEYFSETQRNKGNFPGRFSGRQFSNSRSEMNVSTLELGDSALYLCASSHDSGEQYFGPGTRLTVT.